These 23 T cell receptor beta chains share one sample of origin, sequenced in a study of cytomegalovirus exposure and HLA in healthy donors. Sequenced by immunoSEQ multiplex PCR; TCRdb stores in-frame clones only, minus some. The table lists 90,000 to 110,000 clones, about 85% of them singletons. Sequences were obtained from PBMCs. These receptor sequences come from a woman between 18 and 29 years old in good health and CMV-seropositive.

DNA for the CDR3: TGTGCCAGCAGTTTTGGTACTTTAGCGGGGGGGCTGGTCGATACGCAGTATTTT. Protein: CASSFGTLAGGLVDTQYF. This rearrangement joins TRBV28 to TRBJ2-3, with 11 nucleotides matching TRBD2. CDR1 is MDHEN, CDR2 SYDVKM, per germline. Trimming removed 3 bases from V and 6 bases from J; junction bases left unmatched: 14. The CDR3 totals 18 residues.

This rearrangement joins TRBV5-4 to TRBJ2-7; a possible D gene is TRBD2 (5 bases). Trimming stripped 4 bases from V and 3 bases from J, with 14 bases between. The CDR3 totals 14 residues. Germline V gene data show CDR1 as SGHNT and CDR2 as YYREEE (reference sequence). The CDR3 is CASSGGLGNYEQYF. DNA of the CDR3: TGTGCCAGCAGCGGCGGACTGGGCAACTACGAGCAGTACTTC.

V and J are TRBV5-1 and TRBJ2-5, with D possibly TRBD1 on 6 matching bases. V lost 4 bases and J lost 0, with 10 bases in between. Looked up from germline, CDR1 is SGHRS and CDR2 is YFSETQ. This CDR3 has 14 residues. The CDR3 spells CASSIQGDQETQYF. The CDR3 region has the DNA TGCGCCAGCAGCATACAGGGTGACCAAGAGACCCAGTACTTC. Full variable domain (missing parts from reference TRBV5-1 and TRBJ2-5): KAGVTQTPRYLIKTRGQQVTLSCSPISGHRSVSWYQQTPGQGLQFLFEYFSETQRNKGNFPGRFSGRQFSNSRSEMNVSTLELGDSALYLCASSIQGDQETQYFGPGTRLLVL.

The genes are TRBV6-6 and TRBJ2-3, with 9 bases fitting TRBD1. Trimming took 6 bases from V and 3 from J; bases not matched to a gene: 7. The V gene's germline CDR1 is MNHNY and CDR2 SVGAGI (reference sequence). The CDR3 totals 15 residues. The CDR3, as DNA: TGTGCCAGCAGCCGGACAGGGGTGATGACAGATACGCAGTATTTT. It translates to CASSRTGVMTDTQYF.

The chain joins TRBV27 to TRBJ2-7, with 7 positions matching TRBD1. The CDR3 loop spans 13 amino acids. V lost 6 bases to trimming and J lost 5 bases; unmatched junction nucleotides: 7. Germline CDR1 reads MNHEY; CDR2 reads SMNVEV (reference sequence). For the CDR3, the DNA is TGTGCCAGCAGGACGACAGGGTCCCACGAGCAGTACTTC. This encodes CASRTTGSHEQYF.

The J gene is TRBJ1-4, the V gene TRBV7-9; 7 bases align to TRBD1. The CDR3 loop spans 15 amino acids. Looked up from germline, CDR1 is SEHNR and CDR2 is FQNEAQ (reference sequence). J was trimmed by 7 bases and V by 3 bases; bases with no gene match: 8. CDR3 nucleotide sequence: TGTGCCAGCAGCTTGAGAGGACAGGTCTCTGAAAAACTGTTTTTT. Translating it yields CASSLRGQVSEKLFF.

V usage is TRBV11-3 and J usage is TRBJ2-5; possibly TRBD1 for D (6 bases). Trimming stripped 5 bases from V and 2 bases from J, with 21 bases between. This CDR3 has 17 amino acids. Germline loops: CDR1 SGHNT, CDR2 YENEEA. CDR3 loop: CASSPLGTRVKQETQYF. DNA of the CDR3: TGTGCCAGCAGCCCCCTGGGGACAAGGGTCAAGCAAGAGACCCAGTACTTC.

V gene TRBV11-3 combines with J gene TRBJ2-1; D is ambiguous. Trimming stripped 5 bases from V and 5 bases from J, with 13 bases between. Looked up from germline, CDR1 is SGHNT and CDR2 is YENEEA. This CDR3 has 14 amino acids. The CDR3 region has the DNA TGTGCCAGCAGCCGAGTGAGTCTCCACAATGAGCAGTTCTTC. Translation: CASSRVSLHNEQFF.

The V gene is TRBV4-1, the J gene TRBJ1-1; D is undetermined. Germline loops: CDR1 MGHRA, CDR2 YSYEKL. The CDR3 covers 15 residues. V dropped 0 bases and J dropped 1 base, with 9 bases sitting between them. The CDR3 loop reads CASSQDGLGNTEAFF. CDR3 nucleotides: TGCGCCAGCAGCCAAGATGGGCTGGGGAACACTGAAGCTTTCTTT.

The chain carries TRBV6-1 and TRBJ1-3; D ambiguous. The germline V gene encodes CDR1 MNHNS and CDR2 SASEGT. The CDR3 runs to 14 residues. V lost 0 bases to trimming and J lost 6 bases, with 9 bases between them. CDR3 sequence: CASSEALPVNTIYF. Written as DNA, the CDR3 is TGTGCCAGCAGTGAAGCACTGCCGGTAAACACCATATATTTT.

This chain uses TRBV28 with TRBJ2-7, with D perhaps TRBD1 (6 bases). Per the germline V gene, CDR1 is MDHEN and CDR2 is SYDVKM. V was pared by 2 bases and J by 2 bases, with 13 bases between. This CDR3 has 15 amino acids. In nucleotides, the CDR3 is TGTGCCAGCAGTTTAACAAGCAGGGGAGCCTACGAGCAGTACTTC. Residues: CASSLTSRGAYEQYF.

The V gene is TRBV2, the J gene TRBJ2-7, with D perhaps TRBD2 (6 bases). Germline assignment: CDR1 SNHLY and CDR2 FYNNEI. The CDR3 loop spans 14 amino acids. Trimming took off 7 bases at V and 1 base at J, with 14 bases between the two ends. DNA for the CDR3: TGTGCCAGCACGGACCGGGGGTATTCCTACGAGCAGTACTTC. This sequence encodes CASTDRGYSYEQYF.

The V gene is TRBV28, the J gene TRBJ2-7; 7 nucleotides agree with TRBD1. Germline CDR1 reads MDHEN; CDR2 reads SYDVKM. The ends lost 8 bases at V and 3 bases at J; junction bases unmatched: 7. This CDR3 spans 13 amino acids. The CDR3 is CASHRGRSYEQYF. CDR3 DNA sequence: TGTGCCAGCCACAGGGGAAGGAGCTACGAGCAGTACTTC.

The V and J genes are TRBV5-1 and TRBJ2-7; 11 bases are a match to TRBD2. The V and J ends lost 4 bases and 2 bases, in that order; junction bases with no gene match: 5. The CDR3 totals 15 residues. Germline V gene lookup returns CDR1 SGHRS and CDR2 YFSETQ. The CDR3 protein is CASSPTSGSTYEQYF. Written as DNA, the CDR3 is TGCGCCAGCAGCCCCACTAGCGGGAGTACCTACGAGCAGTACTTC.

This chain uses TRBV25-1 with TRBJ2-1; perhaps TRBD2 as D (6 bases). The CDR3 totals 18 residues. Trimming stripped 2 bases from V and 6 bases from J, with 23 bases between. Germline CDR1 reads MGHDK; CDR2 reads SYGVNS. The CDR3 bases are TGTGCCAGCAGTGAACCCCCTCTCGGTATTAGCGGATTCAATGAGCAGTTCTTC. It translates to CASSEPPLGISGFNEQFF. Supplemented by reference TRBV25-1 and TRBJ2-1, the full variable domain reads EADIYQTPRYLVIGTGKKITLECSQTMGHDKMYWYQQDPGMELHLIHYSYGVNSTEKGDLSSESTVSRIRTEHFPLTLESARPSHTSQYLCASSEPPLGISGFNEQFFGPGTRLTVL.

The chain joins TRBV4-1 to TRBJ2-2; D might be TRBD2 (7 bases). Germline V gene data show CDR1 as MGHRA and CDR2 as YSYEKL. The CDR3 extends over 15 amino acids. Trimming pared 1 base from V and 3 bases from J, leaving 9 bases between. The CDR3 DNA reads as TGCGCCAGCAGCCAAGTCGGGGGGCACACCGGGGAGCTGTTTTTT. Amino acid sequence: CASSQVGGHTGELFF.

The chain uses TRBV15 and TRBJ2-1; D unresolved. V was pared by 0 bases and J by 6 bases, with 3 bases between. Germline V gene data show CDR1 as LNHNV and CDR2 as YYDKDF (reference sequence). The length of the CDR3 is 12 residues. The CDR3 loop is CATSRDLNEQFF. The CDR3 bases are TGTGCCACCAGCAGAGATCTCAATGAGCAGTTCTTC.

This clone is a singleton in its sample. The V and J genes are TRBV18 and TRBJ2-7, with 10 bases matching TRBD1. CDR3 length equals 16 residues. Germline V gene lookup returns CDR1 KGHSH and CDR2 LQKENI. V trimming: 2 bases; J trimming: 3 bases; junction bases outside the gene matches: 7. The CDR3 sequence: CASSPTTGTGVYEQYF. The CDR3 DNA reads as TGTGCCAGCTCACCAACAACCGGGACAGGGGTCTACGAGCAGTACTTC.

This clone appeared a few times. The chain links TRBV30 to TRBJ1-1, with a possible D match to TRBD1 (5 bases). The V gene lost 2 bases and the J gene lost 1 base, with 14 bases spanning the gap. This CDR3 spans 15 amino acids. Germline V CDR1 and CDR2: GTSNPN, SVGIG (reference sequence). Written as DNA, the CDR3 is TGTGCCTGGAGTCCACCGGGACTTCCGAACACTGAAGCTTTCTTT. Its translation: CAWSPPGLPNTEAFF.

The rearrangement uses TRBV9 and TRBJ2-1; 8 bases are shared with TRBD1. The CDR3 loop spans 16 amino acids. Germline CDR1 SGDLS, CDR2 YYNGEE. V was clipped by 3 bases and J by 3 bases; unmatched bases: 8. The CDR3 nucleotides are TGTGCCAGCAGCGCACAGTCTGGACAGGGCTACAATGAGCAGTTCTTC. It codes for CASSAQSGQGYNEQFF. The variable domain in full, completed from reference TRBV9 and TRBJ2-1, reads DSGVTQTPKHLITATGQRVTLRCSPRSGDLSVYWYQQSLDQGLQFLIQYYNGEERAKGNILERFSAQQFPDLHSELNLSSLELGDSALYFCASSAQSGQGYNEQFFGPGTRLTVL.

The rearrangement uses TRBV5-1 and TRBJ2-5; D is perhaps TRBD1 (5 bases). CDR1 is SGHRS and CDR2 is YFSETQ in the germline V gene. The V gene lost 0 bases and the J gene lost 3 bases, with 12 bases spanning the gap. The CDR3 runs to 15 residues. CDR3 sequence (DNA): TGCGCCAGCAGCTTGGGGAAGGGGCTAGAAGAGACCCAGTACTTC. The encoded protein is CASSLGKGLEETQYF.

The gene calls are TRBV5-4 and TRBJ2-6; 16 nucleotides match TRBD2. Germline V gene lookup returns CDR1 SGHNT and CDR2 YYREEE (reference sequence). Trimming at V came to 4 bases and at J to 2 bases, leaving 6 bases not matched to a gene. The CDR3 length is 19 residues. The CDR3 sequence is CASSGGTSGGAAGANVLTF. The CDR3 nucleotides read TGTGCCAGCAGCGGCGGGACTAGCGGGGGGGCCGCTGGGGCCAACGTCCTGACTTTC.

This chain uses TRBV5-6 with TRBJ1-2, with D hard to call. The CDR3 consists of 13 residues. CDR1 and CDR2 from the germline V gene are SGHDT and YYEEEE. The V gene lost 0 bases and the J gene lost 8 bases, with 11 bases spanning the gap. Here the CDR3 DNA reads TGTGCCAGCAGCTTGGTTGCGGGGAGCGGCTACACCTTC. Translating gives CASSLVAGSGYTF.